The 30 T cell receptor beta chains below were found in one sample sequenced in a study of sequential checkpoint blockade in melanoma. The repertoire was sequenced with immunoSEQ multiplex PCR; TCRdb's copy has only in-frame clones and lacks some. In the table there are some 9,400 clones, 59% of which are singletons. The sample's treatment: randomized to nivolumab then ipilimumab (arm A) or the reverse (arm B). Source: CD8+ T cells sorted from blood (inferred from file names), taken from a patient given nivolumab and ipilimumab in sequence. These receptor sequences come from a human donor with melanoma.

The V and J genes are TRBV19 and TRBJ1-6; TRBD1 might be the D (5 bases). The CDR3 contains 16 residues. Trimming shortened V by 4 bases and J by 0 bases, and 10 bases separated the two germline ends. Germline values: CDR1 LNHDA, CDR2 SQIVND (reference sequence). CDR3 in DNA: TGTGCCAGTAGTACGGGACTCAGCTCCTATAATTCACCCCTCCACTTT. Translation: CASSTGLSSYNSPLHF.

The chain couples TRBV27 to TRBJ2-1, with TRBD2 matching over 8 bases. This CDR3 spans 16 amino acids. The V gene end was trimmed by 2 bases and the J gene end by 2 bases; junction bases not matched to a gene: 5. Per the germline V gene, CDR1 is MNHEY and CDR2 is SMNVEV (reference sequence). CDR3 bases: TGTGCCAGCAGTTTAGTCGGGGGGGCGGCCTACAATGAGCAGTTCTTC. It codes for CASSLVGGAAYNEQFF.

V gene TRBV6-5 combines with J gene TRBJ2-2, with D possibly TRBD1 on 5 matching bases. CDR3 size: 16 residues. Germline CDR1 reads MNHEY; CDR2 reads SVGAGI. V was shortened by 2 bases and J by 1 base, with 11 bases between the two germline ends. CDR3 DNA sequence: TGTGCCAGCAGTTACGGCTATACAGGGAACACCGGGGAGCTGTTTTTT. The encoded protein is CASSYGYTGNTGELFF.

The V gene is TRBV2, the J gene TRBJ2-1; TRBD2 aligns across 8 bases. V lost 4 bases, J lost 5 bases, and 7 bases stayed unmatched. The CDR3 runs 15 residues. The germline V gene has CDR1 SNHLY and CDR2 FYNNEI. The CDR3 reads CASSGGSGAHNEQFF. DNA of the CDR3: TGTGCCAGCAGTGGGGGTAGCGGGGCTCACAATGAGCAGTTCTTC. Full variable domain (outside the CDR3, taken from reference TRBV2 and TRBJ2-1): EPEVTQTPSHQVTQMGQEVILRCVPISNHLYFYWYRQILGQKVEFLVSFYNNEISEKSEIFDDQFSVERPDGSNFTLKIRSTKLEDSAMYFCASSGGSGAHNEQFFGPGTRLTVL.

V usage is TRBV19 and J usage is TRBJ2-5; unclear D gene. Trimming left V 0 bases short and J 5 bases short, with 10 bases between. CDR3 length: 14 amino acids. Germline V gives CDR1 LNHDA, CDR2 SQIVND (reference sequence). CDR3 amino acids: CASSIEVAEETQYF. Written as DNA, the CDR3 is TGTGCCAGTAGTATAGAAGTAGCTGAGGAGACCCAGTACTTC.

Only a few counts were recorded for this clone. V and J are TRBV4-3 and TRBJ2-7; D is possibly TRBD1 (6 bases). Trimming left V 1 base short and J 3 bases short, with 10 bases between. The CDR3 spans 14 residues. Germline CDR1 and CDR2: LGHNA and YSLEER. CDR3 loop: CASSQGPRGYEQYF. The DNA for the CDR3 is TGCGCCAGCAGCCAAGGGCCCAGGGGCTACGAGCAGTACTTC.

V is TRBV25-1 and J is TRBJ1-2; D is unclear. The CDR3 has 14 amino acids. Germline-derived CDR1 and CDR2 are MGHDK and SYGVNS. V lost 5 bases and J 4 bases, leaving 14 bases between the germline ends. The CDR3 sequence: CASSSSPGAYGYTF. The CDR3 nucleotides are TGTGCCAGCAGTTCCTCGCCAGGCGCCTATGGCTACACCTTC.

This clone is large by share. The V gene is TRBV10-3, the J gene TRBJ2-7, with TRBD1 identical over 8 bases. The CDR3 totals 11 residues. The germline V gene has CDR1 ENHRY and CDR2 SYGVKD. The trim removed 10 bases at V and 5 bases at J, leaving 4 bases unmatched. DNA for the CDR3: TGTGCCACCTCGGACAGGGACGAGCAGTACTTC. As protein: CATSDRDEQYF.

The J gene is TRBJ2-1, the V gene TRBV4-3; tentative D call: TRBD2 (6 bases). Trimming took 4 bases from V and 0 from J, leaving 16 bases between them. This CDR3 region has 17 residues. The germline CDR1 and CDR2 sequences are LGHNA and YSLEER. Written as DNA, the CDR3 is TGCGCCAGCAGCCTTTCCCGGGACTCACTCTCCTACAATGAGCAGTTCTTC. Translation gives CASSLSRDSLSYNEQFF.

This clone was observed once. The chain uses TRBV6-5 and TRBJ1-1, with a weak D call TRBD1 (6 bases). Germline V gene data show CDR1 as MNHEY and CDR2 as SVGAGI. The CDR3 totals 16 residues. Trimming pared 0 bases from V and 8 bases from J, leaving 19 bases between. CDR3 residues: CASSYSAGERLGEAFF. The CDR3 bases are TGTGCCAGCAGTTACTCGGCAGGGGAACGGCTAGGCGAAGCTTTCTTT.

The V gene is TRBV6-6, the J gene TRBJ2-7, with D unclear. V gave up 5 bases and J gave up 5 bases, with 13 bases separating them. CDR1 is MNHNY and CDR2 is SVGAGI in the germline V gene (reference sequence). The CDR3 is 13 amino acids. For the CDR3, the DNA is TGTGCCAGCAGTCCCCAGTACAGAGACGAGCAGTACTTC. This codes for CASSPQYRDEQYF.

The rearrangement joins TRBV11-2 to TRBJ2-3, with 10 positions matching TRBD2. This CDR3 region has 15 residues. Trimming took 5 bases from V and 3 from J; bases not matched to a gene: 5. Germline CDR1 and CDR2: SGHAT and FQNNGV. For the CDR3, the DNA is TGTGCCAGCAGCATACCGGGACTAGCGACAGATACGCAGTATTTT. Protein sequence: CASSIPGLATDTQYF.

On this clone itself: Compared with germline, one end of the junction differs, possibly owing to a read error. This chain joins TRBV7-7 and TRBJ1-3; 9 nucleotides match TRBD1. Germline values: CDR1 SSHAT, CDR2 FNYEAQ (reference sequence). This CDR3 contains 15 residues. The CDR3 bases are TGTGCTAGCAGCTCCGGGACAGGGAAGGAAAACACCATATATTTT. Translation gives CASSSGTGKENTIYF.

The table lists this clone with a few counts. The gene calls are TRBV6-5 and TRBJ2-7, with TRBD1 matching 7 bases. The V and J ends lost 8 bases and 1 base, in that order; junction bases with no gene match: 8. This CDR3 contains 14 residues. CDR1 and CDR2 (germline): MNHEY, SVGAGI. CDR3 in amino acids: CASRGGQQSYEQYF. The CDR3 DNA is TGTGCCAGCCGAGGGGGACAGCAATCCTACGAGCAGTACTTC.

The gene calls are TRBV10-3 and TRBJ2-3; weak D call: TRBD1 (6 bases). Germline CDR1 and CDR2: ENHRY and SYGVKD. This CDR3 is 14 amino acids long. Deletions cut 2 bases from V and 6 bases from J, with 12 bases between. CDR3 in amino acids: CAISERQGRDTQYF. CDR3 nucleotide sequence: TGTGCCATCAGTGAGCGGCAGGGGCGGGATACGCAGTATTTT.

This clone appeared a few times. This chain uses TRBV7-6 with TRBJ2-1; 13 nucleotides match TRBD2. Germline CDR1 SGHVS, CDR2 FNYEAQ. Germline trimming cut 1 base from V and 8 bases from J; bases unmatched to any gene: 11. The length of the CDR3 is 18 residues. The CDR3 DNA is TGTGCCAGCAGCTTAGGTGTCCCGGGACTAGCGGGGACATATGAGCAGTTCTTC. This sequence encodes CASSLGVPGLAGTYEQFF.

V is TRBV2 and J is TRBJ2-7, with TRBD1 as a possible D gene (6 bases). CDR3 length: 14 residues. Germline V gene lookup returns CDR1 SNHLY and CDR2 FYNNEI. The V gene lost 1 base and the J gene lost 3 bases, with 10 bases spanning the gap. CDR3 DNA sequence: TGTGCCAGCAGTGAAGAGGGACACCACTACGAGCAGTACTTC. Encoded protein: CASSEEGHHYEQYF.

This CDR3 is CASSGGTGGSPLHF. The CDR3 DNA is TGTGCCAGCAGCGGAGGGACAGGGGGATCACCCCTCCACTTT. The chain is built from TRBV5-4 and TRBJ1-6; 11 bases are shared with TRBD1. Per germline, CDR1 SGHNT and CDR2 YYREEE (reference sequence). The CDR3 has 14 amino acids. The V segment lost 4 bases and the J segment 10 bases; nucleotides outside the gene matches: 4.

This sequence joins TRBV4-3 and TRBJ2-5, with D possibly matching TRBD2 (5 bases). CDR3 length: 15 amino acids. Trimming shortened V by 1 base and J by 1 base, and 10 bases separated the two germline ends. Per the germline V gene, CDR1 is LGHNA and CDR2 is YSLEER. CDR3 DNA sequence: TGCGCCAGCAGCCAAGGAAGCGGATCCCAAGAGACCCAGTACTTC. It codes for CASSQGSGSQETQYF.

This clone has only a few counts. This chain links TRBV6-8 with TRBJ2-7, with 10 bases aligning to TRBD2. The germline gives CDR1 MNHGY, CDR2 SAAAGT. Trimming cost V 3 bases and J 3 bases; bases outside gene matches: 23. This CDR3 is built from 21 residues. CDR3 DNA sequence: TGTGCCAGCAGTTATGAGGGTCATCCTAGCGGGGGCCTGAAATATAACTACGAGCAGTACTTC. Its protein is CASSYEGHPSGGLKYNYEQYF.

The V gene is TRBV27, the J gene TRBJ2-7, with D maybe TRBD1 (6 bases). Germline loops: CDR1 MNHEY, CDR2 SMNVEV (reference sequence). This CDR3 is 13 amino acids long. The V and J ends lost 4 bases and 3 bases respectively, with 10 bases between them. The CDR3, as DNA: TGTGCCAGCAGTTACAGGGTTTACTACGAGCAGTACTTC. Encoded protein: CASSYRVYYEQYF.

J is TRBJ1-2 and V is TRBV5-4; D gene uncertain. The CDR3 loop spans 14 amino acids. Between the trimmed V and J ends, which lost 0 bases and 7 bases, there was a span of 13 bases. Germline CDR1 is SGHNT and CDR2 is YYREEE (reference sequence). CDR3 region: CASSLDSPVRGYTF. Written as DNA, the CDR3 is TGTGCCAGCAGCTTGGACAGCCCAGTCCGTGGCTACACCTTC.

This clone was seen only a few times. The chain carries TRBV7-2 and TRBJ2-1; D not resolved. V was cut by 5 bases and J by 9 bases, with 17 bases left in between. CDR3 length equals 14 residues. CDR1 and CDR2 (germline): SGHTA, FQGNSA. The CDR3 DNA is TGTGCCAGCAGCCCAGAGCAGAGTAGCCTTGAGCAGTTCTTC. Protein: CASSPEQSSLEQFF. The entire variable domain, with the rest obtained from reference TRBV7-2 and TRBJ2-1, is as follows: GAGVSQSPSNKVTEKGKDVELRCDPISGHTALYWYRQSLGQGLEFLIYFQGNSAPDKSGLPSDRFSAERTGGSVSTLTIQRTQQEDSAVYLCASSPEQSSLEQFFGPGTRLTVL.

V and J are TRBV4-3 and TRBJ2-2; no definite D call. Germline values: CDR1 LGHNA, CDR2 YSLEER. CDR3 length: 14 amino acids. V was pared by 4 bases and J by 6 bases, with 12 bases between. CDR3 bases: TGCGCCAGCAGCCGAACTATCGGGTCCGGGGAGCTGTTTTTT. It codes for CASSRTIGSGELFF.

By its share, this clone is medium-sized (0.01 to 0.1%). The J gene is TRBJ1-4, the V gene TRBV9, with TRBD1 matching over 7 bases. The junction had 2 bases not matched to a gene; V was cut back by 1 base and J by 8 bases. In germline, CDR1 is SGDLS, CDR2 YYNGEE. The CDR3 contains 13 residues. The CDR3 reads CASSVSGGEKLFF. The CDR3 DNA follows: TGTGCCAGCAGCGTATCAGGGGGGGAAAAACTGTTTTTT.

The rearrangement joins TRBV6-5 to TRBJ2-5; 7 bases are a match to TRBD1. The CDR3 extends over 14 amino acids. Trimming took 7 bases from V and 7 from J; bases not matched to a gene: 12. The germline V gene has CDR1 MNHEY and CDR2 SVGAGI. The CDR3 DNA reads TGTGCCAGCACCCCCGGACAGGCAACAGGGACCCAGTACTTC. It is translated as CASTPGQATGTQYF.

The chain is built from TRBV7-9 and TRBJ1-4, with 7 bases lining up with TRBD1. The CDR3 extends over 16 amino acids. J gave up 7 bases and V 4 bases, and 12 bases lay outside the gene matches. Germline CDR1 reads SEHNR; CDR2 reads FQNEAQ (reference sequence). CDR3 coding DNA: TGTGCCAGCAGCTCGCCCGGACAGGTTTTGGGTGAAAAACTGTTTTTT. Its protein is CASSSPGQVLGEKLFF.

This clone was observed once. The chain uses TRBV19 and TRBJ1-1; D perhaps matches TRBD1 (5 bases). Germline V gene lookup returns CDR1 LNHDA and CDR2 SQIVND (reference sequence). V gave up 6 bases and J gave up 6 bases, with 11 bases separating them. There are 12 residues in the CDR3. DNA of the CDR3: TGTGCCAGTAGAGGCCCAGGGTCTGAAGCTTTCTTT. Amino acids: CASRGPGSEAFF.

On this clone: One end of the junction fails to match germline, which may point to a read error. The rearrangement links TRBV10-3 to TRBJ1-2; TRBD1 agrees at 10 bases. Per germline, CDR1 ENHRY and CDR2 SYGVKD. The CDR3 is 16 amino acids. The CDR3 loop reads CASSYQTGTGVYGYTF. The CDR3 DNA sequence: TGTGCCAGCAGTTACCAAACCGGGACAGGGGTATATGGCTACACCTTC.

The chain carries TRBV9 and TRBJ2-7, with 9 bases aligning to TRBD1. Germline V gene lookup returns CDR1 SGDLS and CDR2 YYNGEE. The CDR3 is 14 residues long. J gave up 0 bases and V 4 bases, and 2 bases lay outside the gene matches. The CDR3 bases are TGTGCCAGCAGCAGACAGGGGGTCTCCTACGAGCAGTACTTC. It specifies CASSRQGVSYEQYF.